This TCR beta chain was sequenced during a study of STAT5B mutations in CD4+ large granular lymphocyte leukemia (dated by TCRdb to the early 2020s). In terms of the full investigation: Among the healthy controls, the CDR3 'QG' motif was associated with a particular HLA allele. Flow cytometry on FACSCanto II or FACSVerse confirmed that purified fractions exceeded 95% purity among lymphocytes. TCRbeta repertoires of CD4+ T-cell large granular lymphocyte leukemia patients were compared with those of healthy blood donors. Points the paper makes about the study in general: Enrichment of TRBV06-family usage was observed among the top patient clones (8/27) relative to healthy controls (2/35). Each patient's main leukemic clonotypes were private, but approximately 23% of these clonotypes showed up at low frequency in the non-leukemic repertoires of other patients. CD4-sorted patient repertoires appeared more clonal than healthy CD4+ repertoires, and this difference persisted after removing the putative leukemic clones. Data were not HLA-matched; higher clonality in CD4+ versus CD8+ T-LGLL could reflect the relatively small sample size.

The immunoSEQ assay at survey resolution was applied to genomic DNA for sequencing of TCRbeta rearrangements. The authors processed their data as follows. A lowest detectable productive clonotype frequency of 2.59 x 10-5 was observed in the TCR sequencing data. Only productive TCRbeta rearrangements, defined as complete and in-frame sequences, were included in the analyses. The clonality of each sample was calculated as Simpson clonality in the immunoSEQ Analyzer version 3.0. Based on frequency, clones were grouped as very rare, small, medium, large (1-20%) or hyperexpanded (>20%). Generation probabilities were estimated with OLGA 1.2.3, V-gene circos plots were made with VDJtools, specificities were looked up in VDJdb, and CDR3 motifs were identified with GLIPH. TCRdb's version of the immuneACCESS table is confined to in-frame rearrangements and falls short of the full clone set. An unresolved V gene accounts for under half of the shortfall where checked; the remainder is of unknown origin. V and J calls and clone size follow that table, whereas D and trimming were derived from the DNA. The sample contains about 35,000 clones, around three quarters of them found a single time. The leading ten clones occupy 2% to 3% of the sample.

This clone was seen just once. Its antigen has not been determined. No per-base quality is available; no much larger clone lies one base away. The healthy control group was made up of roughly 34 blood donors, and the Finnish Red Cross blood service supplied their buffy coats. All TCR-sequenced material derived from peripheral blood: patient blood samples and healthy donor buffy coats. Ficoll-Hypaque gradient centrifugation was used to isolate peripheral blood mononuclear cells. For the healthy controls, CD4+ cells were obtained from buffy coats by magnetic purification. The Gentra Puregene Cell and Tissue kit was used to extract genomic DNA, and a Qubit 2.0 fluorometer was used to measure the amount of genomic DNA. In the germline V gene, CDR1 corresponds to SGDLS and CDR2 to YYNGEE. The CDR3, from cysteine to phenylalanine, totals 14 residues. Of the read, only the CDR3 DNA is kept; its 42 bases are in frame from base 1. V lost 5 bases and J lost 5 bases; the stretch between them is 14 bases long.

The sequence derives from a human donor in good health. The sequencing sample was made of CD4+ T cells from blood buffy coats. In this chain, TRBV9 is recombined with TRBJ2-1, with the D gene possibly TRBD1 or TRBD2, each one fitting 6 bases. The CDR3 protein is CASSAQGTHNEQFF. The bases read TGTGCCAGCAGTGCCCAGGGGACTCACAATGAGCAGTTCTTC.